This T cell receptor (beta chain) was profiled in a study of cytomegalovirus exposure and HLA in healthy donors. Both 60 Vbeta primers and 13 Jbeta primers went into the PCR. Source study methods: The count from a later analysis was some 83 million unique TCR beta chains, some 9.9 million of them shared. Method: immunoSEQ multiplex PCR; TCRdb's copy keeps in-frame clones and lacks some. That table furnishes V, J and clone size, whereas the DNA furnished D and trimming. The sample holds 150,000 or so clones, roughly 79% seen once. The V gene's germline CDR1 is MNHEY and CDR2 SVGAGI. V lost 6 bases and J lost 3, with 11 bases in between. The CDR3 extends over 13 amino acids.

This sequence joins TRBV6-5 and TRBJ1-1; no clear D. Sequencing input: PBMCs. This receptor was obtained from a man aged 30-40 years in good health and CMV-seropositive. The chain's CDR3 is CASSLYRDTEAFF. CDR3 coding DNA: TGTGCCAGCAGCCTCTACAGAGACACTGAAGCTTTCTTT.